Each of the 8 T cell receptor beta chains below was sequenced from the same sample in a study of technical replicates of blood from a few donors. TCRdb keeps only in-frame clones here, not all; method: immunoSEQ multiplex PCR. This sample has 99,000 or so clones; 95% occur once, and the top ten carry more than 0.2%. The sample was T cells isolated from PBMCs. Source of these receptors: a human donor in good health.

The gene calls are TRBV5-4 and TRBJ2-3; 7 bases line up with TRBD2. The germline gives CDR1 SGHNT, CDR2 YYREEE (reference sequence). V gave up 4 bases and J gave up 2 bases; unmatched junction bases: 19. The CDR3 sequence is 19 residues long. The CDR3 DNA sequence: TGTGCCAGCAGCCCCAGGACTAGAGGGCTGTTAAGGTCCACAGATACGCAGTATTTT. Protein sequence: CASSPRTRGLLRSTDTQYF.

This chain links TRBV27 with TRBJ2-2; D is unresolved. Germline-derived CDR1 and CDR2 are MNHEY and SMNVEV (reference sequence). This CDR3 region has 15 residues. V was cut by 11 bases and J by 1 base, with 17 bases left in between. For the CDR3, the DNA is TGTGCCTCCTTCGGTGGGCAGGAGAACACCGGGGAGCTGTTTTTT. Translation: CASFGGQENTGELFF.

V is TRBV5-1 and J is TRBJ1-4, with D unclear. Germline V gene sequence: CDR1 SGHRS, CDR2 YFSETQ. This CDR3 has 13 residues. The ends were cut back, 1 base at V and 6 bases at J, with 7 bases in the middle. The CDR3 coding sequence is TGCGCCAGCAGCTTGAAAACAGATGAAAAACTGTTTTTT. This sequence encodes CASSLKTDEKLFF.

The J gene is TRBJ2-1, the V gene TRBV7-3; 11 nucleotides line up with TRBD2. The CDR3 loop spans 16 amino acids. CDR1 and CDR2 from the germline V gene are SGHTA and FQGTGA. J was trimmed by 8 bases and V by 5 bases; bases with no gene match: 11. This CDR3 reads CASSHYPGLAEDEQFF. The CDR3 DNA sequence: TGTGCCAGCAGCCACTATCCGGGACTAGCGGAAGATGAGCAGTTCTTC.

The chain has TRBV21-1 and TRBJ2-3; the table gives TRBD2 as D, unverified against the DNA. TRBV21-1 is listed as a pseudogene. The CDR3 contains 17 residues. This CDR3 is CASSTVVAEHSTDTQYF. Written as DNA, the CDR3 is TGTGCCAGCAGCACTGTGGTAGCGGAACATAGCACAGATACGCAGTATTTT.

The chain employs TRBV29-1 and TRBJ2-7; 10 nucleotides agree with TRBD1. J gave up 3 bases and V 5 bases, and 13 bases lay outside the gene matches. Germline V gene data show CDR1 as SQVTM and CDR2 as ANQGSEA. This CDR3 has 16 amino acids. Here the CDR3 reads CSVLYRDRGVSYEQYF. CDR3 DNA: TGCAGCGTTTTATACCGGGACAGGGGAGTTAGCTACGAGCAGTACTTC.

This clone was recorded only once. V gene TRBV7-2 combines with J gene TRBJ1-3; tentative D call: TRBD1 (6 bases). This CDR3 spans 16 amino acids. Looked up from germline, CDR1 is SGHTA and CDR2 is FQGNSA. V lost 2 bases and J 7 bases, leaving 18 bases between the germline ends. CDR3 nucleotide sequence: TGTGCCAGCAGCTTAAGCGTTCAAGGGGGGGGGAACACCATATATTTT. This codes for CASSLSVQGGGNTIYF.

The chain combines TRBV15 with TRBJ2-1; unclear D gene. The CDR3 has 17 residues. V lost 3 bases, J lost 2 bases, and 17 bases lay in between. Germline V gene sequence: CDR1 LNHNV, CDR2 YYDKDF (reference sequence). The CDR3 DNA sequence: TGTGCCACCAGCAGTCCCTTCCTGCGCCCCGCCTACAATGAGCAGTTCTTC. It codes for CATSSPFLRPAYNEQFF.